These T cell receptor beta chains were read from a single sample in a study of blood T cell repertoires in COVID-19. Sequencing was performed with immunoSEQ multiplex PCR; in TCRdb, only in-frame clones are kept and a portion is missing. Altogether 280,000 or so clones are present, 85% to 90% being singletons, with the ten largest covering 10% to 15%. The sequenced material came from peripheral blood. These receptors were taken from a human donor in a cohort sampled during active COVID-19. Each CDR3 is given with its conserved first and last residue. D genes are given only for firm matches. The size field is filled for only some rows; it gives once, few, many or a size class.

d_call: NA; j_call: TRBJ2-7; clone_size: NA; v_call: TRBV2; cdr3_nt: TGTGCCAGCCAGGACAGCTACGAGCAGTACTTC; cdr3_aa: CASQDSYEQYF
d_call: TRBD1; j_call: TRBJ1-1; clone_size: NA; v_call: TRBV5-1; cdr3_nt: TGCGCCAGCAAGAGGGACAGCTTGAACACTGAAGCTTTCTTT; cdr3_aa: CASKRDSLNTEAFF
d_call: NA; j_call: TRBJ1-5; clone_size: NA; v_call: TRBV19; cdr3_nt: TGTGCCAGTAGTATAGATCCCGGGGTCCCTAATCAGCCCCAGCATTTT; cdr3_aa: CASSIDPGVPNQPQHF
d_call: TRBD2; j_call: TRBJ2-2; clone_size: NA; v_call: TRBV9; cdr3_nt: TGTGCCAGCAGCGTAGAAGCGGGAGTCGCCGGGGAGCTGTTTTTT; cdr3_aa: CASSVEAGVAGELFF
d_call: TRBD2; j_call: TRBJ2-5; clone_size: NA; v_call: TRBV19; cdr3_nt: TGTGCCAGTAGTGGTCTAGCGGGAGGTAGGGAGACCCAGTACTTC; cdr3_aa: CASSGLAGGRETQYF
d_call: TRBD1; j_call: TRBJ1-1; clone_size: NA; v_call: TRBV7-9; cdr3_nt: TGCGCCAGCAGCCCAGGGACAGTATTTAACATGAACACTGAAGCTTTCTTT; cdr3_aa: CASSPGTVFNMNTEAFF
d_call: NA; j_call: TRBJ2-5; clone_size: NA; v_call: TRBV4-3; cdr3_nt: TGCGCCAGCAGCCAAGTTGGTATGGCGGTGACCCAGTACTTC; cdr3_aa: CASSQVGMAVTQYF
d_call: NA; j_call: TRBJ2-2; clone_size: NA; v_call: TRBV6-5; cdr3_nt: TGTGCCAGCAAGGTGACTAGAGTATACACCGGGGAGCTGTTTTTT; cdr3_aa: CASKVTRVYTGELFF
d_call: TRBD2; j_call: TRBJ2-1; clone_size: NA; v_call: TRBV10-3; cdr3_nt: TGTGCCATCAGTGAGTCGGGACTAGGGTCCAATGAGCAGTTCTTC; cdr3_aa: CAISESGLGSNEQFF
d_call: TRBD1; j_call: TRBJ1-2; clone_size: NA; v_call: TRBV6-5; cdr3_nt: TGTGCCAGCAGAAGACAGGGCGTATCTGGCTACACCTTC; cdr3_aa: CASRRQGVSGYTF
d_call: TRBD1; j_call: TRBJ2-5; clone_size: NA; v_call: TRBV27; cdr3_nt: TGTGCCAGCATCCCTCCGGGACAGCCCGAGACCCAGTACTTC; cdr3_aa: CASIPPGQPETQYF
d_call: NA; j_call: TRBJ2-2; clone_size: NA; v_call: TRBV18; cdr3_nt: TGTGCCAGCTCACCACAGACAGCCGGGGAGCTGTTTTTT; cdr3_aa: CASSPQTAGELFF
d_call: TRBD2; j_call: TRBJ2-3; clone_size: NA; v_call: TRBV5-1; cdr3_nt: TGCGCCAGCAGCGAATTAGCGGGACGTTCTCTGGGCACGCAGTATTTT; cdr3_aa: CASSELAGRSLGTQYF
d_call: NA; j_call: TRBJ1-1; clone_size: NA; v_call: TRBV20-1; cdr3_nt: TGCAGTGCTCCAGGGGTGACTGAAGCTTTCTTT; cdr3_aa: CSAPGVTEAFF
d_call: NA; j_call: TRBJ2-1; clone_size: NA; v_call: TRBV5-1; cdr3_nt: TGCGCCAGCAGCTTGGTCTCAGGCTACTCCTACAATGAGCAGTTCTTC; cdr3_aa: CASSLVSGYSYNEQFF
d_call: NA; j_call: TRBJ1-2; clone_size: NA; v_call: TRBV2; cdr3_nt: TGTGCCAGCAGCAATTCGGGACAAAACTATGGCTACACCTTC; cdr3_aa: CASSNSGQNYGYTF
d_call: NA; j_call: TRBJ2-4; clone_size: NA; v_call: TRBV28; cdr3_nt: TGTGCCAGCAACTGGAGGGGGCTCAACATTCAGTACTTC; cdr3_aa: CASNWRGLNIQYF
d_call: TRBD1; j_call: TRBJ2-2; clone_size: NA; v_call: TRBV10-3; cdr3_nt: TGTGCCATCAAGGGGACAGGGGACGCCGGGGAGCTGTTTTTT; cdr3_aa: CAIKGTGDAGELFF
d_call: TRBD1; j_call: TRBJ2-7; clone_size: NA; v_call: TRBV7-2; cdr3_nt: TGTGCCAGCAGCTTAGCCGGGACAGGGTACGAGCAGTACTTC; cdr3_aa: CASSLAGTGYEQYF
d_call: NA; j_call: TRBJ2-7; clone_size: NA; v_call: TRBV23-1; cdr3_nt: TGCGCCAGCAGTCAACCGCCAGGGGCCGAGCAGTACTTC; cdr3_aa: CASSQPPGAEQYF
d_call: NA; j_call: TRBJ1-2; clone_size: NA; v_call: TRBV6-5; cdr3_nt: TGTGCCAGCAGTACTCGACAGGCCAACTATGGCTACACCTTC; cdr3_aa: CASSTRQANYGYTF
d_call: NA; j_call: TRBJ1-5; clone_size: NA; v_call: TRBV27; cdr3_nt: TGTGCCAGCAGTTGGACACGTCATCAGCCCCAGCATTTT; cdr3_aa: CASSWTRHQPQHF
d_call: NA; j_call: TRBJ1-1; clone_size: NA; v_call: TRBV12-3/TRBV12-4; cdr3_nt: TGTGCCAGCAGTTTTGGAGGGGTCGTTGAAGCTTTCTTT; cdr3_aa: CASSFGGVVEAFF
d_call: NA; j_call: TRBJ1-2; clone_size: once; v_call: TRBV19; cdr3_nt: TGTGCCAGTAGTATTTACGCGAGTAGAAAGTTTACGGATGGCTACACCTTC; cdr3_aa: CASSIYASRKFTDGYTF
d_call: NA; j_call: TRBJ2-1; clone_size: NA; v_call: TRBV18; cdr3_nt: TGTGCCAGCTCACCACGCCCAGCAGGGGAAGGGAATGAGCAGTTCTTC; cdr3_aa: CASSPRPAGEGNEQFF
d_call: NA; j_call: TRBJ2-3; clone_size: NA; v_call: TRBV20-1; cdr3_nt: TGCAGTGCTAGTGTGGGCACAAGCACAGATACGCAGTATTTT; cdr3_aa: CSASVGTSTDTQYF
d_call: NA; j_call: TRBJ2-1; clone_size: NA; v_call: TRBV7-2; cdr3_nt: TGTGCCAGCAGCTTAGGACAGCCAGGGCGCAATGAGCAGTTCTTC; cdr3_aa: CASSLGQPGRNEQFF
d_call: TRBD1; j_call: TRBJ2-7; clone_size: NA; v_call: TRBV6-2/TRBV6-3; cdr3_nt: TGTGCCAGCAGTTTCCAGGGGGTTCCGAGCTCCTACGAGCAGTACTTC; cdr3_aa: CASSFQGVPSSYEQYF